A selection of T cell receptor beta chains follows, all from one sample in a study of blood T cell repertoires in COVID-19. Generated by immunoSEQ multiplex PCR, the TCRdb table keeps only in-frame clones and is missing some. Here the sample spans about 160,000 clones, about 84% being singletons. Material for sequencing was PBMCs or T cells enriched from blood (not recorded which). The receptors here all came from a man aged 40-55 years who had recovered from COVID-19. Both conserved end residues are part of each CDR3. D genes are given only for firm matches. Size is stated for part of the rows, as once, few or many counts, or as a class when the clone is expanded.

j_gene	d_gene	v_gene	abundance	CDR3aa	CDR3nt
TRBJ1-4	TRBD1	TRBV11-2	.	CASSPRTGGSEKLFF	TGTGCCAGCAGCCCAAGGACAGGGGGCAGTGAAAAACTGTTTTTT
TRBJ1-1	.	TRBV28	.	CASSRTRQTEAFF	TGTGCCAGCAGTCGGACACGACAAACTGAAGCTTTCTTT
TRBJ1-6	TRBD1	TRBV9	once	CASSETGTHNSPLHF	TGTGCCAGCAGCGAGACAGGGACTCATAATTCACCCCTCCACTTT
TRBJ2-1	TRBD2	TRBV6-5	.	CASSSVAGSAYNEQFF	TGTGCCAGCAGTTCCGTAGCGGGGAGCGCCTACAATGAGCAGTTCTTC
TRBJ1-5	.	TRBV29-1	.	CSASGEINQPQHF	TGCAGCGCTTCAGGTGAAATCAATCAGCCCCAGCATTTT
TRBJ2-3	.	TRBV7-9	.	CASSRQQNTQYF	TGTGCCAGCAGCCGACAGCAAAATACGCAGTATTTT
TRBJ1-2	TRBD1	TRBV5-1	.	CASKTGGTNYGYTF	TGCGCCAGCAAAACAGGGGGCACTAACTATGGCTACACCTTC
TRBJ1-2	TRBD1	TRBV19	many	CASSPDRAYGYTF	TGTGCCAGTAGTCCGGACAGGGCGTATGGCTACACCTTC
TRBJ2-2	.	TRBV5-8	once	CASSPRRTRTNTGELFF	TGTGCCAGCAGTCCGCGACGGACACGGACGAACACCGGGGAGCTGTTTTTT
TRBJ1-6	TRBD1	TRBV19	few	CASCGQGNSPLHF	TGTGCCAGTTGTGGACAGGGGAATTCACCCCTCCACTTT
TRBJ1-1	TRBD1	TRBV5-3	.	CARSPPGAGQLNTEAFF	TGTGCCAGAAGCCCACCGGGGGCGGGACAGCTGAACACTGAAGCTTTCTTT
TRBJ2-3	TRBD2	TRBV7-3	.	CASSRTSGADTQYF	TGTGCCAGCAGTCGGACTAGCGGAGCAGATACGCAGTATTTT
TRBJ2-1	.	TRBV7-3	.	CASSLTGAAGNNEQFF	TGTGCCAGCAGCTTAACCGGGGCGGCGGGGAACAATGAGCAGTTCTTC
TRBJ2-1	TRBD1	TRBV6-5	.	CASSSDRGGYNEQFF	TGTGCCAGCAGTTCAGACAGGGGAGGTTACAATGAGCAGTTCTTC
TRBJ2-1	TRBD2	TRBV5-4	.	CASSGRGALYNEQFF	TGTGCCAGCAGCGGGCGGGGGGCCTTATACAATGAGCAGTTCTTC
TRBJ1-3	TRBD1	TRBV5-6	.	CASSLGQGNSGNTIYF	TGTGCCAGCAGCCTAGGACAGGGAAACTCTGGAAACACCATATATTTT
TRBJ1-4	.	TRBV2	.	CATRRSGAPDEKLFF	TGTGCCACCAGGAGGTCAGGGGCACCCGATGAAAAACTGTTTTTT
TRBJ2-3	.	TRBV5-1	.	CASSLRRTMRPTDTQYF	TGCGCCAGCAGCCTAAGACGAACTATGAGGCCCACAGATACGCAGTATTTT
TRBJ2-5	TRBD2	TRBV27	.	CASSSRGSGEGTQYF	TGTGCCAGCAGTTCCCGGGGTAGCGGGGAAGGGACCCAGTACTTC
TRBJ1-3	.	TRBV18	.	CASSPGPGNTIYF	TGTGCCAGCTCACCGGGCCCCGGAAACACCATATATTTT
TRBJ1-1	.	TRBV30	.	CARVATGGTEAFF	TGTGCCAGGGTGGCGACCGGGGGTACTGAAGCTTTCTTT
TRBJ2-1	.	TRBV9	once	CASSALANEQFF	TGTGCCAGCAGCGCACTAGCTAATGAGCAGTTCTTC
TRBJ2-3	TRBD2	TRBV5-4	.	CASSSGLVTDTQYF	TGTGCCAGCAGCTCCGGACTAGTGACAGATACGCAGTATTTT
TRBJ2-3	TRBD2	TRBV9	.	CASSVGASGGALGTQYF	TGTGCCAGCAGCGTAGGGGCTAGCGGGGGGGCTTTAGGTACGCAGTATTTT
TRBJ2-3	TRBD2	TRBV2	once	CASKASGGSTDTQYF	TGTGCCAGCAAGGCTAGCGGGGGGTCAACAGATACGCAGTATTTT
TRBJ1-5	.	TRBV11-2	.	CASSLSDRNQPQHF	TGTGCCAGCAGCTTATCAGACAGGAATCAGCCCCAGCATTTT
TRBJ2-2	.	TRBV7-3	.	CASSSDTGELFF	TGTGCCAGCAGCTCCGACACCGGGGAGCTGTTTTTT
TRBJ1-1	.	TRBV7-6	.	CASSLGAGTEAFF	TGTGCCAGCAGCTTAGGGGCGGGGACTGAAGCTTTCTTT
TRBJ2-3	.	TRBV7-3	.	CASSSSTDTQYF	TGTGCCAGCAGCTCATCAACAGATACGCAGTATTTT
TRBJ2-3	TRBD2	TRBV18	.	CASSPTGGLTDTQYF	TGTGCCAGCTCACCGACGGGGGGGCTCACAGATACGCAGTATTTT
TRBJ2-1	.	TRBV10-3	.	CAIQGSYNEQFF	TGTGCCATCCAGGGTTCCTACAATGAGCAGTTCTTC
TRBJ2-3	TRBD2	TRBV4-1	.	CASSQDRASGGTDTQYF	TGCGCCAGCAGCCAAGATCGGGCTAGCGGGGGCACAGATACGCAGTATTTT
TRBJ2-5	TRBD2	TRBV7-8	.	CASFAGDQETQYF	TGTGCCAGCTTTGCGGGGGACCAAGAGACCCAGTACTTC
TRBJ1-1	.	TRBV10-3	.	CAIRPSTGSGTEAFF	TGTGCCATCAGACCTAGTACAGGGAGCGGCACTGAAGCTTTCTTT
TRBJ2-1	.	TRBV4-1	many	CASSRFGGWNEQFF	TGCGCCAGCAGCCGCTTCGGGGGTTGGAATGAGCAGTTCTTC
TRBJ2-2	.	TRBV7-8	once	CASRRGNTGELFF	TGTGCCAGCAGGCGGGGGAACACCGGGGAGCTGTTTTTT
TRBJ2-1	.	TRBV4-2	few	CASSQDRGDSQFF	TGTGCCAGCAGCCAAGATCGAGGAGACTCGCAGTTCTTC
TRBJ2-2	TRBD1	TRBV19	.	CASSHGQGAPGELFF	TGTGCCAGTAGCCACGGACAGGGGGCCCCCGGGGAGCTGTTTTTT
TRBJ1-2	TRBD1	TRBV10-3	once	CAISEFTRDRVARGYTF	TGTGCCATCAGTGAGTTCACCCGGGACAGGGTGGCTCGTGGCTACACCTTC